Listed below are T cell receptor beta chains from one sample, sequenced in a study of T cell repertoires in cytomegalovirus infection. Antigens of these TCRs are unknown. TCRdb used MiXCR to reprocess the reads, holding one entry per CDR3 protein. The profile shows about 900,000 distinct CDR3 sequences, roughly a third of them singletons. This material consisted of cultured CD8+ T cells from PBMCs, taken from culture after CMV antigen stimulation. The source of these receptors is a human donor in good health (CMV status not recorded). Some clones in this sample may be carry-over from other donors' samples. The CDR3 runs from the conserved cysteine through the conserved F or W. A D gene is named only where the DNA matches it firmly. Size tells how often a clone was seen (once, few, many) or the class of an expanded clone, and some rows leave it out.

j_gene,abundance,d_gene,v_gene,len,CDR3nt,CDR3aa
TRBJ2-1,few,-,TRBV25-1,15,TGTGCCAGCAGTATCAGTGACAGTTTCCCTAATGAGCAGTTCTTC,CASSISDSFPNEQFF
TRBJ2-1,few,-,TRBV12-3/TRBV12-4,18,TGTGCCAGCAACACGGGACAGGAAGGCGGGGGGCTCTACAATGAGCAGTTCTTC,CASNTGQEGGGLYNEQFF
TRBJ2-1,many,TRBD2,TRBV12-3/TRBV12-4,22,TGTGCCAGCAGTCCGAACCCGAGACTAGCGGTAGACCTAACCCACTCCTACAATGAGCAGTTCTTC,CASSPNPRLAVDLTHSYNEQFF
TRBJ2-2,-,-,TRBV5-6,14,TGTGCCAGCAGCGGTCGGGGGAACACCGGGGAGCTGTTTTTT,CASSGRGNTGELFF
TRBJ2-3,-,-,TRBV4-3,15,TGCGCCAGCAGTTTCGCTACAGGCCGCACAGATACGCAGTATTTT,CASSFATGRTDTQYF
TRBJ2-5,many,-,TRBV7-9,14,TGTGCCAGCAGTGGCGGGACCTCCGGAGAGACCCAGTACTTC,CASSGGTSGETQYF
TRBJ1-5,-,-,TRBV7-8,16,TGTGCCAGCAGCTTGGAAGGGCGAAATGGCAATCAGCCCCAGCATTTT,CASSLEGRNGNQPQHF
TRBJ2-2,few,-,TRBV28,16,TGTGCCAGCAGTTTATTTCCCGGGGGTACATCCGGGGAGCTGTTTTTT,CASSLFPGGTSGELFF
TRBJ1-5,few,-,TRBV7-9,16,TGTGCCAGCAGCTCCTCTGACGGGGGATTCAATCAGCCCCAGCATTTT,CASSSSDGGFNQPQHF
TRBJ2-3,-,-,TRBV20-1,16,TGCAGTGCTAGAGATGGGGGCCTCAGGGGCGCAGATACGCAGTATTTT,CSARDGGLRGADTQYF
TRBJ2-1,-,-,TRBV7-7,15,TGTGCTAGCAGCCCCGGTCAGGGTCTCTACAATGAGCAGTTCTTC,CASSPGQGLYNEQFF
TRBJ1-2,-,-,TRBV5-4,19,TGTGCCAGCAGCTATTTCGGGGGAGGGGAGGGCCTAGAGAGGTATGGCTACACCTTC,CASSYFGGGEGLERYGYTF
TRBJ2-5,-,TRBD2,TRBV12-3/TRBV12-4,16,TGTGCCAGCAGTTTTAAGCCTAGCGGGGAGCAAGAGACCCAGTACTTC,CASSFKPSGEQETQYF
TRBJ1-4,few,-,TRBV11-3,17,TGTGCCAGCAGCTCGAACAAACAAAGGATATTAAAGGAAAAACTGTTTTTT,CASSSNKQRILKEKLFF
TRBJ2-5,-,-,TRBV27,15,TGTGCCAGCAGTTTATCGCATAGTAGCCAAGAGACCCAGTACTTT,CASSLSHSSQETQYF
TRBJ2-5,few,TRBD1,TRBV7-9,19,TGTGCCAGCAGACCGACTCCGGGATTAGGGGGCCGGTGGGGAGAGACCCAGTACTTC,CASRPTPGLGGRWGETQYF
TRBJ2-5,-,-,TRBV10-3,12,TGTGCCATCAGTGACAGGCAAGAGACCCAGTACTTC,CAISDRQETQYF
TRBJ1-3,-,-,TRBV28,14,TGTGCCAGCAGTTTCTTTGGTTCTGGAAACACCATATATTTT,CASSFFGSGNTIYF
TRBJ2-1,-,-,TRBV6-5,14,TGTGCCAGCAATCCGAGTGGACAGAGAGCTGAGCAGTTCTTC,CASNPSGQRAEQFF
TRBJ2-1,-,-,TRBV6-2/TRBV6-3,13,TGTGCCACCTTCAGTCGGGAGTACAATGAGCAGTTCTTC,CATFSREYNEQFF